This T cell receptor (beta chain) was identified in a study of cytomegalovirus exposure and HLA in healthy donors. The V gene's germline CDR1 is MNHNS and CDR2 SASEGT. V shed 3 bases and J 0 bases; nucleotides not matched to a gene: 2. The CDR3 consists of 15 residues. The repertoire was sequenced with immunoSEQ multiplex PCR; TCRdb's copy has only in-frame clones and lacks some. The sample has some 54,000 clones; about 93% are singletons. The sequenced sample consisted of PBMCs. The origin of this receptor is a man aged 18 to 35 in good health and CMV-seronegative. The V and J genes are TRBV6-1 and TRBJ2-3, with TRBD2 identical over 8 bases. The CDR3 nucleotides are TGTGCCAGCAGTGATAGACTAGCGAGCACAGATACGCAGTATTTT. Translating gives CASSDRLASTDTQYF.